This T cell receptor (beta chain) is drawn from a study of cytomegalovirus exposure and HLA in healthy donors. Amplification used 60 Vbeta primers and 13 Jbeta primers. The data were produced by immunoSEQ multiplex PCR, yet TCRdb's version contains in-frame clones alone and is incomplete. The top ten clones hold roughly an eighth of a sample with approximately 100,000 clones, 75% to 80% of them seen once. Germline CDR1 is SNHLY and CDR2 is FYNNEI. V was pared by 6 bases and J by 9 bases, with 21 bases between. The length of the CDR3 is 15 residues. The V and J genes are TRBV2 and TRBJ1-5; D is possibly TRBD1 (5 bases). Sequenced input: PBMCs. The clonotype comes from a middle-aged woman in good health and CMV-seropositive. The CDR3, as DNA: TGTGCCAGCAGCCTAACCCGGGAGGGGCGAGGGCCCCAGCATTTT. It specifies CASSLTREGRGPQHF.